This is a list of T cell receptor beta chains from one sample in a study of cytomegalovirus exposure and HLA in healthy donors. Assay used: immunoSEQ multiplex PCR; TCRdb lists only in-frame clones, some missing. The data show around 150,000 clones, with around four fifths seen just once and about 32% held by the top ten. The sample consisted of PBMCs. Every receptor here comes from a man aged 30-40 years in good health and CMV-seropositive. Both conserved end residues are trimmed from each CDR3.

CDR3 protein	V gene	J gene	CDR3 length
ASSFLTGSGEKLF	TRBV5-1	TRBJ1-4	13
ASSNRLRGSSYEQY	TRBV7-6	TRBJ2-7	14
ASSGLAGNTGELF	TRBV5-6	TRBJ2-2	13
ASSREGRRTNEKLF	TRBV7-8	TRBJ1-4	14
ASFPGLAEETQY	TRBV10-1	TRBJ2-5	12
ASSYGSVTDTQY	TRBV6-6	TRBJ2-3	12
ASSIEALAIHEQF	TRBV19	TRBJ2-1	13
ASSLEPGLAGNEQF	TRBV11-1	TRBJ2-1	14
ASSFPGVSEQY	TRBV7-9	TRBJ2-7	11
ASSIGQGATGELF	TRBV19	TRBJ2-2	13
ASSTQGWAEAF	TRBV19	TRBJ1-1	11
ASRTENRVMNTEAF	TRBV7-2	TRBJ1-1	14
ASRQFSGTYEQY	TRBV7-9	TRBJ2-7	12
ASSGGMNTEAF	TRBV5-1	TRBJ1-1	11
ASSAPTGNTEAF	TRBV6-5	TRBJ1-1	12
ASSLAGTGTYEQY	TRBV7-2	TRBJ2-7	13
ASSRPEINYGYT	TRBV7-9	TRBJ1-2	12
ASIRGQGRDGYT	TRBV28	TRBJ1-2	12
ASSQDKGETQY	TRBV4-3	TRBJ2-5	11
ASSFSQREGFNNEQF	TRBV7-8	TRBJ2-1	15
ASSVWERVAEAF	TRBV7-8	TRBJ1-1	12
ASSLGVSYEQY	TRBV5-1	TRBJ2-7	11
ASCPLDQGTRTEAF	TRBV19	TRBJ1-1	14
AISGRGQGAGADTQY	TRBV10-3	TRBJ2-3	15
ASSRTGGRAEAF	TRBV6-1	TRBJ1-1	12
ASSADRGRQPQH	TRBV10-2	TRBJ1-5	12
ASGRGADTGELF	TRBV12-5	TRBJ2-2	12
ASSFSQGATEAF	TRBV9	TRBJ1-1	12
ASSLRQGYEQY	TRBV7-3	TRBJ2-7	11
ASSLQASGNNEQF	TRBV5-4	TRBJ2-1	13
ASSPRQSYNEQF	TRBV7-2	TRBJ2-1	12
ASSSGGTSTDTQY	TRBV6-5	TRBJ2-3	13
ASSDRDTAIPYEQY	TRBV10-2	TRBJ2-7	14
ASSLAGPPSGNTIY	TRBV7-8	TRBJ1-3	14
ASSRGQGNQPQH	TRBV6-1	TRBJ1-5	12
ATSRVLDRDGNTIY	TRBV15	TRBJ1-3	14
ASSCSRLAGVRDRTDTQY	TRBV7-6	TRBJ2-3	18
SDDRNTEAF	TRBV20-1	TRBJ1-1	9
ASSQDLSYSSYEQY	TRBV4-3	TRBJ2-7	14
ASSRDKRQGSSYEQY	TRBV21-1	TRBJ2-7	15
ASRPGQGWGEAF	TRBV27	TRBJ1-1	12
AWSARGQGIDGYT	TRBV30	TRBJ1-2	13
ASSTHTDTQY	TRBV19	TRBJ2-3	10
ASSDRAILRTEAF	TRBV19	TRBJ1-1	13
AWGERERGWGYEQY	TRBV30	TRBJ2-7	14
ASSVGLTTFNEQF	TRBV5-1	TRBJ2-1	13
YQTAYEQY	TRBV6-1	TRBJ2-7	8
ASSEDMARPQH	TRBV2	TRBJ1-5	11
ASRPQGGEQF	TRBV6-6	TRBJ2-1	10
ASSVEVASSYNEQF	TRBV9	TRBJ2-1	14
ASSDSITGTQY	TRBV2	TRBJ2-5	11
ASSVEAGPGNTIY	TRBV9	TRBJ1-3	13
ASSQGLAAVETQY	TRBV7-3	TRBJ2-5	13
ASSFGAGARTGELF	TRBV5-4	TRBJ2-2	14
ASSQGGSNQPQH	TRBV4-1	TRBJ1-5	12